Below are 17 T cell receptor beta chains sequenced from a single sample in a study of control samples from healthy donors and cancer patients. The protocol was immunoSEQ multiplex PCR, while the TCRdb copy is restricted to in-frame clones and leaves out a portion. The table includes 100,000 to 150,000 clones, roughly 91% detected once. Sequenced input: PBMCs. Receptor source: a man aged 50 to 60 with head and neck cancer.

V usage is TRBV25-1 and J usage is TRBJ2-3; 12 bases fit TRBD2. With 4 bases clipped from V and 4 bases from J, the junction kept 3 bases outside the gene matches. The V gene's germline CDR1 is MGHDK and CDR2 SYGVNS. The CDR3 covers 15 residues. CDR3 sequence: CASSGTSGRPDTQYF. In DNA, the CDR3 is TGTGCCAGCAGTGGAACTAGCGGGAGGCCAGATACGCAGTATTTT.

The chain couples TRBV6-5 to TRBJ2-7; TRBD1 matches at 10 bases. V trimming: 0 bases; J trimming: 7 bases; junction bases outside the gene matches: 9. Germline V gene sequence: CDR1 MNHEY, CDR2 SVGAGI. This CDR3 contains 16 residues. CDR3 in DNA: TGTGCCAGCAGTTACTCGATAGGGGACAGGGGTAGGGAGCAGTACTTC. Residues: CASSYSIGDRGREQYF.

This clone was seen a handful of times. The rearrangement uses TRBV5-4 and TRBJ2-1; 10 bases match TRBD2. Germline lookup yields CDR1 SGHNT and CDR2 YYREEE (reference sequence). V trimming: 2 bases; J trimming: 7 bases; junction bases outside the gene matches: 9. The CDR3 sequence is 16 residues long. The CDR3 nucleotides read TGTGCCAGCAGCTTTAGCGGGGGGCTGATGGGGAATGAGCAGTTCTTC. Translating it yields CASSFSGGLMGNEQFF.

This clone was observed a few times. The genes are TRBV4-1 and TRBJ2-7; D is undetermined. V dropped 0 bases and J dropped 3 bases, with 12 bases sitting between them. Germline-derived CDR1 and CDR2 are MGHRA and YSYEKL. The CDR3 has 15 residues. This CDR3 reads CASSQEKMNLYEQYF. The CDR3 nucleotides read TGCGCCAGCAGCCAAGAGAAGATGAATCTCTACGAGCAGTACTTC.

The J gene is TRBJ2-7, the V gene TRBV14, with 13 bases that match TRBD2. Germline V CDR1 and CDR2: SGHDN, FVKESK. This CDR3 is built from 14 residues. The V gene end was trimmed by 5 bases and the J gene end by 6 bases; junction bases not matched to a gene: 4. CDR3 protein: CASSGLAGAGEQYF. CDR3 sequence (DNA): TGTGCCAGCAGCGGACTAGCGGGAGCAGGCGAGCAGTACTTC.

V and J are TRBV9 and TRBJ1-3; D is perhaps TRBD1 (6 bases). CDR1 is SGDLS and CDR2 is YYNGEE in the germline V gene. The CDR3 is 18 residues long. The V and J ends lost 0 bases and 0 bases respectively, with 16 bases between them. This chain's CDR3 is CASSVARWQGPSGNTIYF. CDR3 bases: TGTGCCAGCAGCGTAGCTCGGTGGCAGGGGCCCTCTGGAAACACCATATATTTT.

Here the CDR3 reads CASSADWIYNEQFF. Here the CDR3 DNA reads TGTGCCAGCAGCGCGGACTGGATCTACAATGAGCAGTTCTTC. The rearrangement links TRBV7-2 to TRBJ2-1; TRBD2 might be the D (5 bases). V lost 5 bases and J lost 3, with 11 bases in between. Germline-derived CDR1 and CDR2 are SGHTA and FQGNSA. CDR3 length: 14 residues.

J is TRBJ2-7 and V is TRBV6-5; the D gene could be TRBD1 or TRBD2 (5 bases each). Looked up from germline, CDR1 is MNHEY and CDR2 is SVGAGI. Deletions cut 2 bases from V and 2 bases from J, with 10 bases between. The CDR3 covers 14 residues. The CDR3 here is CASSYRGDTYEQYF. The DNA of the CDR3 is TGTGCCAGCAGTTACCGGGGCGACACCTACGAGCAGTACTTC.

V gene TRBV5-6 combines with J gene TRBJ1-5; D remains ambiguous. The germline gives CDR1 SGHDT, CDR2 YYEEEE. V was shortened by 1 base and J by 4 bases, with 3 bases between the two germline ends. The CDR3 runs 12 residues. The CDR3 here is CASSLFNQPQHF. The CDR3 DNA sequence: TGTGCCAGCAGCTTGTTTAATCAGCCCCAGCATTTT.

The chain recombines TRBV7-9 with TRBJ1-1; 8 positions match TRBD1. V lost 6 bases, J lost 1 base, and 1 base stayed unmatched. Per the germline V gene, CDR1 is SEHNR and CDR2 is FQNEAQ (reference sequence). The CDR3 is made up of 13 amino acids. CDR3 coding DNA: TGTGCCAGCAGGGGGACAGGGAACACTGAAGCTTTCTTT. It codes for CASRGTGNTEAFF.

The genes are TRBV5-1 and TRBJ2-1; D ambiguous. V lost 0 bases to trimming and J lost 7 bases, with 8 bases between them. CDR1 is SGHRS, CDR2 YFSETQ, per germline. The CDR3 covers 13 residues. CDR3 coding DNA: TGCGCCAGCAGCTTGGGGGTGGGGAATGAGCAGTTCTTC. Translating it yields CASSLGVGNEQFF.

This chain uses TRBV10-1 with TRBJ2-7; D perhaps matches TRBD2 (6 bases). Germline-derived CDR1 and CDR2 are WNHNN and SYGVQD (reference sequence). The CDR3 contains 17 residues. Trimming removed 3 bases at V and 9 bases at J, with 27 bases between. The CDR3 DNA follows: TGCGCCAGCAGTGAAGTGGGTCAAGGAGGGAGGCTTTTGGGGCAGTACTTC. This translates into CASSEVGQGGRLLGQYF.

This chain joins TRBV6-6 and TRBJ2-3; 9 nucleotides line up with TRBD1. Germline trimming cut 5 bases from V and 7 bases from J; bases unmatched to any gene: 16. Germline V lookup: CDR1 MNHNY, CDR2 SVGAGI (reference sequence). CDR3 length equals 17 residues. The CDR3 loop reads CASSPQGGTGLWNTQYF. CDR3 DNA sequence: TGTGCCAGCAGTCCCCAAGGTGGGACAGGGCTCTGGAATACGCAGTATTTT.

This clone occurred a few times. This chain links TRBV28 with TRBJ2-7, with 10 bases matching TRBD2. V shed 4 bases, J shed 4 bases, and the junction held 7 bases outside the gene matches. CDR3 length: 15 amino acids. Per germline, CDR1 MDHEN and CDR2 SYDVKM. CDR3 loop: CASSSPLAGLYEQYF. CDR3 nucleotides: TGTGCCAGCAGTTCCCCACTAGCGGGATTGTACGAGCAGTACTTC. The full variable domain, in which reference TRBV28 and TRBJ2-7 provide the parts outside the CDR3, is DVKVTQSSRYLVKRTGEKVFLECVQDMDHENMFWYRQDPGLGLRLIYFSYDVKMKEKGDIPEGYSVSREKKERFSLILESASTNQTSMYLCASSSPLAGLYEQYFGPGTRLTVT.

CDR3 nucleotides: TGTGCCAGCAGTTTCCAGGGCTCCTACAATGAGCAGTTCTTC. Protein: CASSFQGSYNEQFF. The gene calls are TRBV27 and TRBJ2-1; D might be TRBD1 (5 bases). The CDR3 is 14 residues long. V lost 3 bases and J lost 0, with 6 bases in between. The germline V gene has CDR1 MNHEY and CDR2 SMNVEV (reference sequence).

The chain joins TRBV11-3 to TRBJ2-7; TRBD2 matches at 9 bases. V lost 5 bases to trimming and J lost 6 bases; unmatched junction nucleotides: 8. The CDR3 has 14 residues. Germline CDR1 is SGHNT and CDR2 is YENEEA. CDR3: CASSPLAGSTEQYF. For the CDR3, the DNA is TGTGCCAGCAGCCCGCTAGCGGGGAGTACCGAGCAGTACTTC.

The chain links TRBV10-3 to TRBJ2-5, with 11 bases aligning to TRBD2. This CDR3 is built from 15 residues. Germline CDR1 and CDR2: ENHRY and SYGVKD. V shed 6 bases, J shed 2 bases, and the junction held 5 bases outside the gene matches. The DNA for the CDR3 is TGTGCCATCAGGCAGGGACTAGCGGATCAAGAGACCCAGTACTTC. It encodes CAIRQGLADQETQYF.